This record looks at one T cell receptor (beta chain) sequence and its context. At one of its ends the junction is not consistent with the germline gene, which may arise from a read error. The sample originates from a study of response to subunit inactivated influenza vaccine. The germline CDR1 and CDR2 sequences are DFQATT and SNEGSKA (reference sequence). The CDR3 runs 17 residues. TCRdb reanalysed the RT-PCR reads using MiXCR and keeps one entry per CDR3 protein. The sample contains more than 700,000 distinct CDR3 sequences, roughly 20% of which appear only once. The sequenced sample was PBMCs from blood, obtained 5 days after vaccination. The chain links TRBV20-1 to TRBJ1-2, with TRBD1 matching 12 bases. This clonotype was sampled from a man in his forties or fifties who received an inactivated influenza vaccine. DNA for the CDR3: TGCAGTGCTCGAGAACCGGGACAGGGGGCTCCGCGGTATGGCTACACCTTC. Amino acid sequence: CSAREPGQGAPRYGYTF.